This T cell receptor beta chain appears in the sequencing data of a study of cytomegalovirus exposure and HLA in healthy donors. PCR primers comprised 60 Vbeta and 13 Jbeta primers. The table came from immunoSEQ multiplex PCR; TCRdb's copy has only in-frame clones and leaves some out. The table has 140,000 to 150,000 clones, approximately 78% seen once. The CDR3 contains 15 residues. The V and J ends lost 3 bases and 6 bases, in that order; junction bases with no gene match: 1. Germline values: CDR1 SNHLY, CDR2 FYNNEI. The TCR sequence derives from a female donor in good health and CMV-seronegative. Sequencing was done on a sample of PBMCs. The chain carries TRBV2 and TRBJ1-6; 11 bases are a match to TRBD1. In DNA, the CDR3 is TGTGCCAGCAGTGAGGGACAGGGGGTTAATTCACCCCTCCACTTT. Translation: CASSEGQGVNSPLHF.